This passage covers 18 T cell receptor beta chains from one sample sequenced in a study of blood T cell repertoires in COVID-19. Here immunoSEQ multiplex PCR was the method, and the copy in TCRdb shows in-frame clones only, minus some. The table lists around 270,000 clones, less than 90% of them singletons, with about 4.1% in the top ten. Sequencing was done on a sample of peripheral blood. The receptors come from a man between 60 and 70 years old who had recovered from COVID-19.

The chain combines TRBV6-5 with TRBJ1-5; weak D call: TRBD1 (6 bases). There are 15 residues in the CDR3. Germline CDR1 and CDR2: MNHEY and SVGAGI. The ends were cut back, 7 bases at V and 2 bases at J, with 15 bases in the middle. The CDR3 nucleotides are TGTGCCAGCATCCTAGACAGGAGTGGCAATCAGCCCCAGCATTTT. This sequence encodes CASILDRSGNQPQHF.

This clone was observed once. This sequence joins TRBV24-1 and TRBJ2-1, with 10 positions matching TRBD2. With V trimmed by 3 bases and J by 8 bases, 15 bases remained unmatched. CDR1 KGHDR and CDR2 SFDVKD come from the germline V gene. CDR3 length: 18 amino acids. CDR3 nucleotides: TGTGCCACCAGTGATCAACCCTTTAGCGGGAGGCTTCCCTATGAGCAGTTCTTC. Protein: CATSDQPFSGRLPYEQFF.

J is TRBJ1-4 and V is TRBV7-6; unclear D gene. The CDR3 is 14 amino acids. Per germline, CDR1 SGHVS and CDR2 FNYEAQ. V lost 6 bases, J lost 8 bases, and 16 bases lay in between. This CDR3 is CASRPGITREKLFF. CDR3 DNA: TGTGCCAGCAGACCCGGGATTACGAGGGAAAAACTGTTTTTT. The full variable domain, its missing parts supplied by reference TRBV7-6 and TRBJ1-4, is GAGVSQSPRYKVTKRGQDVALRCDPISGHVSLYWYRQALGQGPEFLTYFNYEAQQDKSGLPNDRFSAERPEGSISTLTIQRTEQRDSAMYRCASRPGITREKLFFGSGTQLSVL.

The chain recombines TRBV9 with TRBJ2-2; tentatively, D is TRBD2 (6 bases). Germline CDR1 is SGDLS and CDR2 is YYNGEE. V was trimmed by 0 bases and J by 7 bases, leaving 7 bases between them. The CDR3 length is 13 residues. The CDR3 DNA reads TGTGCCAGCAGCGTAGTGGGAGGCGGGGAGCTGTTTTTT. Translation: CASSVVGGGELFF.

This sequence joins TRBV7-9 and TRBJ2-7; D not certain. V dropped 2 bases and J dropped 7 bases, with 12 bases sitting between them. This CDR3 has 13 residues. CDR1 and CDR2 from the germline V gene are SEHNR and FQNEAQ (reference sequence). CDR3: CASSLQVPREQYF. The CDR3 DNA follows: TGTGCCAGCAGCTTACAGGTCCCGCGAGAGCAGTACTTC.

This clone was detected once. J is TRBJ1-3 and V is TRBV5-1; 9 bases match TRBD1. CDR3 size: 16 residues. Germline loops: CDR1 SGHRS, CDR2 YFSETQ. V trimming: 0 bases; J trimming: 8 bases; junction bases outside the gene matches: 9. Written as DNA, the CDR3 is TGCGCCAGCAGCTTGGGCGGAGTGGGACAGGGTCACACCATATATTTT. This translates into CASSLGGVGQGHTIYF.

The CDR3 sequence is CASSELRDNSPLHF. As DNA, the CDR3 is TGTGCCAGCAGTGAACTGAGGGATAATTCACCCCTCCACTTT. This chain links TRBV2 with TRBJ1-6; unclear D gene. V was shortened by 2 bases and J by 5 bases, with 7 bases between the two germline ends. The CDR3 totals 14 residues. Germline V gene data show CDR1 as SNHLY and CDR2 as FYNNEI.

The CDR3, as DNA: TGTGCCTGGACCTGGGACAGGAGGGGGGAGCTGTTTTTT. Protein sequence: CAWTWDRRGELFF. The rearrangement links TRBV30 to TRBJ2-2; 8 nucleotides align to TRBD1. The CDR3 covers 13 residues. CDR1 GTSNPN and CDR2 SVGIG come from the germline V gene (reference sequence). The V segment lost 4 bases and the J segment 8 bases; nucleotides outside the gene matches: 6.

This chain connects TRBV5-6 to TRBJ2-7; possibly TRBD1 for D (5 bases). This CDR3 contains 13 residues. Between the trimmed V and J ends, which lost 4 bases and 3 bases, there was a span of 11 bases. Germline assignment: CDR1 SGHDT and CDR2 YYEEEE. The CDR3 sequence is CASSVRVRYEQYF. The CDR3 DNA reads TGTGCCAGCAGCGTCAGGGTTCGCTACGAGCAGTACTTC. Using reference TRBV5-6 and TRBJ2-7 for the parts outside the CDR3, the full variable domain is DAGVTQSPTHLIKTRGQQVTLRCSPKSGHDTVSWYQQALGQGPQFIFQYYEEEERQRGNFPDRFSGHQFPNYSSELNVNALLLGDSALYLCASSVRVRYEQYFGPGTRLTVT.

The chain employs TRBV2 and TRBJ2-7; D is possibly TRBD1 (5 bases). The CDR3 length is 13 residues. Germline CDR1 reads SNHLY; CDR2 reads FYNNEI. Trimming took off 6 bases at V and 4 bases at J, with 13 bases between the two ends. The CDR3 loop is CASRAGAGYEQYF. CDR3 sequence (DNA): TGTGCCAGCAGGGCTGGGGCCGGGTACGAGCAGTACTTC.

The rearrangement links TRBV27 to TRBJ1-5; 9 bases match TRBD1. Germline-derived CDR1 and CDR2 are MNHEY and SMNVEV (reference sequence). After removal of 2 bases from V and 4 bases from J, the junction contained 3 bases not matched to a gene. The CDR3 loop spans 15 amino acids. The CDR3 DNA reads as TGTGCCAGCAGTTTAGTGACAGGGGGGAATCAGCCCCAGCATTTT. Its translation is CASSLVTGGNQPQHF.

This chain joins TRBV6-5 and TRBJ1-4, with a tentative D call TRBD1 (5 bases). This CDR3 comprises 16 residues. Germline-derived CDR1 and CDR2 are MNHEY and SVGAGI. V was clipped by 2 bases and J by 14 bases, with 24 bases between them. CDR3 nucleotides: TGTGCCAGCAGTTACCTTCATGGGGAAGGGGAGGGTTGGCTGTTTTTT. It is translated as CASSYLHGEGEGWLFF.

CDR3 sequence: CASSPQPGTVTYEQYF. The CDR3 nucleotides are TGTGCCAGCAGCCCACAACCCGGGACAGTTACCTACGAGCAGTACTTC. This sequence joins TRBV4-2 and TRBJ2-7; 7 positions match TRBD1. V lost 4 bases and J lost 2; bases outside the gene matches: 11. The CDR3 is made up of 16 amino acids. The germline V gene has CDR1 LGHNA and CDR2 YNFKEQ.

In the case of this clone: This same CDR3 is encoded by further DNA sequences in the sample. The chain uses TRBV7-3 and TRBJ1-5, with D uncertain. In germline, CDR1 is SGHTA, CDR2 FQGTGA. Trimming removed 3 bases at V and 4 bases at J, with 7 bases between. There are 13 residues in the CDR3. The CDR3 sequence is CASSLTGNQPQHF. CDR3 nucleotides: TGTGCCAGCAGCTTGACGGGAAATCAGCCCCAGCATTTT.

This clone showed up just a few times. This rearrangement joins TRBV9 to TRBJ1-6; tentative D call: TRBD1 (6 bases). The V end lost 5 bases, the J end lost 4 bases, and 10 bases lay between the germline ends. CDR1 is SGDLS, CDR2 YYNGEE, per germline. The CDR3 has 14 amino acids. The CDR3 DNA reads TGTGCCAGCAGAGGGACATCATATAATTCACCCCTCCACTTT. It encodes CASRGTSYNSPLHF.

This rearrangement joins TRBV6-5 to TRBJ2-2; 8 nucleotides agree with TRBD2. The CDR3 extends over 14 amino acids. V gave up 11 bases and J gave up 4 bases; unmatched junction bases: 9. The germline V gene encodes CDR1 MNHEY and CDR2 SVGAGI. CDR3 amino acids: CAARREGGTGELFF. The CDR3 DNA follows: TGTGCCGCCCGACGGGAGGGCGGCACCGGGGAGCTGTTTTTT.

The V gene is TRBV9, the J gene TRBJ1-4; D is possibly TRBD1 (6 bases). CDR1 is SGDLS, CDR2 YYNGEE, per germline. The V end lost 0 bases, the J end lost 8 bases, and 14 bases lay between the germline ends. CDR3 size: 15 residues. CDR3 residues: CASSVGNTGREKLFF. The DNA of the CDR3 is TGTGCCAGCAGCGTAGGAAACACAGGGCGGGAAAAACTGTTTTTT.

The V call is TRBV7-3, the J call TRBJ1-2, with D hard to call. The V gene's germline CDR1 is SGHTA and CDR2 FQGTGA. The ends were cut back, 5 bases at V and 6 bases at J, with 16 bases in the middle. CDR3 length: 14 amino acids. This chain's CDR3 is CASSPVAGADGYTF. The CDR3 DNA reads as TGTGCCAGCAGCCCGGTCGCAGGAGCGGATGGCTACACCTTC.